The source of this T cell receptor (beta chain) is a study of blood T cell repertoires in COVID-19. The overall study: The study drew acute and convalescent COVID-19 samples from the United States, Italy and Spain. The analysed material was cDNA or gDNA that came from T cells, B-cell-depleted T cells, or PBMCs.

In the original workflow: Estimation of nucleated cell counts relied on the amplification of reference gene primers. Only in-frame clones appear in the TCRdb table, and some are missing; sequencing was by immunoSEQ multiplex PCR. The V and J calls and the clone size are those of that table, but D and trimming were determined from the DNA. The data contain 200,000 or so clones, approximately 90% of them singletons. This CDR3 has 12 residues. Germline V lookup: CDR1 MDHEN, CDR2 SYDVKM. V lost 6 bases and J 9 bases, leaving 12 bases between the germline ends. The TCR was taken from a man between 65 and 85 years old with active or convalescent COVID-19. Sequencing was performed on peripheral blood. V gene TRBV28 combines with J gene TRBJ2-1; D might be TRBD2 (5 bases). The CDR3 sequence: CASSLSVGEQFF. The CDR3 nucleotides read TGTGCCAGCAGCCTTAGCGTGGGTGAGCAGTTCTTC.